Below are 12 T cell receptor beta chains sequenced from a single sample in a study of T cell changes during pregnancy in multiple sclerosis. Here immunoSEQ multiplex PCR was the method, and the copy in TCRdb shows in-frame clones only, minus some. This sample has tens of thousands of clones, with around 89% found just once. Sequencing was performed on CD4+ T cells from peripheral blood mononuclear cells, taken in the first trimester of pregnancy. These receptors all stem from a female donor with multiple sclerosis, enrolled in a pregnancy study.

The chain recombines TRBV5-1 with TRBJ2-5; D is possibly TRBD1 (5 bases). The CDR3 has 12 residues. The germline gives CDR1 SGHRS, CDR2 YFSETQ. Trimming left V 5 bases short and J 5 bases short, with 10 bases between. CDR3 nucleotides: TGCGCCAGCAGTCAGGGTTTGGAGACCCAGTACTTC. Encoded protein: CASSQGLETQYF. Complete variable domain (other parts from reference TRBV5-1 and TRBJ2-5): KAGVTQTPRYLIKTRGQQVTLSCSPISGHRSVSWYQQTPGQGLQFLFEYFSETQRNKGNFPGRFSGRQFSNSRSEMNVSTLELGDSALYLCASSQGLETQYFGPGTRLLVL.

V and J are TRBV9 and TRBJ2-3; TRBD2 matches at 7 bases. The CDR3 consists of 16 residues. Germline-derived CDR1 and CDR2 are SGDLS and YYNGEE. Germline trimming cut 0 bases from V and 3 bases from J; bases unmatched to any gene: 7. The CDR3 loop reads CASSVDGLAETDTQYF. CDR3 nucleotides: TGTGCCAGCAGCGTAGATGGGCTAGCGGAAACAGATACGCAGTATTTT.

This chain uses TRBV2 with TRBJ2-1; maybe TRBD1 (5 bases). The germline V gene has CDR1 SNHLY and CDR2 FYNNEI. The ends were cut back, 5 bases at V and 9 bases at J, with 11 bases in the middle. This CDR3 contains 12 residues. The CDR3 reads CASSTQGFEQFF. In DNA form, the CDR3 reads TGTGCCAGCAGTACTCAGGGTTTTGAGCAGTTCTTC.

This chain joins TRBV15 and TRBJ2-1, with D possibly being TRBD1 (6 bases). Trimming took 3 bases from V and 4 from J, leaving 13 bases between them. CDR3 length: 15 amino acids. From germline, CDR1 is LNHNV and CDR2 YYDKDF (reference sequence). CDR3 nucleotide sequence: TGTGCCACCAGCAGCGGGACACGCACTTACAATGAGCAGTTCTTC. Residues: CATSSGTRTYNEQFF.

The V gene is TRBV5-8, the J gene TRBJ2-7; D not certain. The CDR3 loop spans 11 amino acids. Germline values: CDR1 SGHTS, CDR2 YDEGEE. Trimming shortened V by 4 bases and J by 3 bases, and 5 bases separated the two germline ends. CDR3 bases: TGTGCCAGCAGCCCGTTCTACGAGCAGTACTTC. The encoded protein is CASSPFYEQYF.

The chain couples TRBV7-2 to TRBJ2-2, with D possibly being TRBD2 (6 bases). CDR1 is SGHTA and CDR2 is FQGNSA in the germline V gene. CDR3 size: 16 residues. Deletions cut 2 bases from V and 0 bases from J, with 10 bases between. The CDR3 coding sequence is TGTGCCAGCAGCTTATACGGGGGAGCGAACACCGGGGAGCTGTTTTTT. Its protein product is CASSLYGGANTGELFF.

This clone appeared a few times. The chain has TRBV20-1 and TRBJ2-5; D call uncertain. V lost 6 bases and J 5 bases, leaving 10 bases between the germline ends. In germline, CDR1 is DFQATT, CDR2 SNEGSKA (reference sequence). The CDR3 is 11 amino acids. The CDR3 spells CSAISWETQYF. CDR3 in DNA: TGCAGTGCCATTAGTTGGGAGACCCAGTACTTC.

CDR3 coding DNA: TGTGCCAGCAGTGATCAAGGGGCGATGGAAGAGCAGTACTTC. Its protein product is CASSDQGAMEEQYF. The chain carries TRBV6-1 and TRBJ2-7; possibly TRBD1 for D (5 bases). From germline, CDR1 is MNHNS and CDR2 SASEGT. This CDR3 is built from 14 residues. The V and J ends lost 3 bases and 7 bases respectively, with 16 bases between them.

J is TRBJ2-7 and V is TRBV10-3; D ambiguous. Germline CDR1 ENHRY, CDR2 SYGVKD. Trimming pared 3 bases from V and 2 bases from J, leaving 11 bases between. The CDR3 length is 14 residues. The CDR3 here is CAISESTQTYEQYF. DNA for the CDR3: TGTGCCATCAGTGAATCCACGCAGACCTACGAGCAGTACTTC.

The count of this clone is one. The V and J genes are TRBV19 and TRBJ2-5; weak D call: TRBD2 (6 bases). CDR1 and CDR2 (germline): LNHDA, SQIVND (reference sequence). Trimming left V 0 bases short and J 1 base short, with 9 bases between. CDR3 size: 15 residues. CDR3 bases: TGTGCCAGTAGTATAGAGGGAGGTTTCCAAGAGACCCAGTACTTC. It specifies CASSIEGGFQETQYF.

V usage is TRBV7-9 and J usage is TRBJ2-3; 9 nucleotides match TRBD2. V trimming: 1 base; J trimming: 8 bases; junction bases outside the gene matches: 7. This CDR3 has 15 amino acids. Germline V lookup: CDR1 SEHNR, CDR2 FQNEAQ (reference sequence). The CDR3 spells CASSLGSSGGGTQYF. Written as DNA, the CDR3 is TGTGCCAGCAGCTTAGGTAGTAGCGGGGGTGGTACGCAGTATTTT.

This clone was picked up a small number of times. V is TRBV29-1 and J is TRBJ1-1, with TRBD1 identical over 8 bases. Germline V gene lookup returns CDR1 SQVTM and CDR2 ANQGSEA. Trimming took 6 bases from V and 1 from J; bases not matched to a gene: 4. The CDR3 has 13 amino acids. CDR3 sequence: CSVKGQANTEAFF. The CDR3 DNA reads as TGCAGCGTGAAGGGACAGGCGAACACTGAAGCTTTCTTT.